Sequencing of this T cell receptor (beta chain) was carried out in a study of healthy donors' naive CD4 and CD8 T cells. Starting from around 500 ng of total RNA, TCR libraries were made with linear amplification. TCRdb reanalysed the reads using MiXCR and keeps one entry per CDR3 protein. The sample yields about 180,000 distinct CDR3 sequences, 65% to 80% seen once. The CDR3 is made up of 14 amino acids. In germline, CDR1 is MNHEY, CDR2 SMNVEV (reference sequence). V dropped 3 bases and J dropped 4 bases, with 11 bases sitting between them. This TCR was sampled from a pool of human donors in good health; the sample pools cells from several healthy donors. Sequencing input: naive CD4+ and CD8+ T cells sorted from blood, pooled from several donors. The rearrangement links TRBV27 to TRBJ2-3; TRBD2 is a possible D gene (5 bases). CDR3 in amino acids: CASSLVVGADTQYF. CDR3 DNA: TGTGCCAGCAGTTTGGTTGTCGGGGCAGATACGCAGTATTTT.